These 29 T cell receptor beta chains share one sample of origin, sequenced in a study of regulatory T cells in long-lasting Graves disease. Relying on iRepertoire HTBI primers and Arm-PCR of CDR3 regions, the team built TCR beta libraries. Each CDR3 protein is one row after TCRdb ran MiXCR on the multiplex PCR reads. Among 250,000 to 300,000 distinct CDR3 sequences listed, more than 15% were seen once. Documented time point: newly diagnosed GD, antithyroid drugs for less than 3 months. Preparation of the TCR library used RNA extracted from PBMCs. This sample also appeared in a second study, on T cells in Graves' hyperthyroidism and ophthalmopathy.

Source: peripheral blood mononuclear cells (PBMCs), taken at new diagnosis, from a patient treated with antithyroid drugs. The receptor set was obtained from a woman under 40 with Graves disease.

As for this clonotype: This probably arose from a read error, given a far larger clone one base away. The chain combines TRBV6-9 with TRBJ1-2, with unresolved D. The V gene lost 3 bases and the J gene lost 6 bases, with 8 bases spanning the gap. The CDR3 covers 12 residues. Germline V gene data show CDR1 as MNHGY and CDR2 as SVAAGI. CDR3 region: CASSYDLHGYTF. CDR3 DNA: TGTGCCAGCAGTTACGACCTCCATGGCTACACCTTC.

This clonotype occurred a few times. V is TRBV7-9 and J is TRBJ1-1; TRBD1 is a possible D gene (6 bases). CDR1 and CDR2 from the germline V gene are SEHNR and FQNEAQ (reference sequence). CDR3 size: 18 residues. V was cut by 3 bases and J by 1 base, with 21 bases left in between. As DNA, the CDR3 is TGTGCCAGCAGCTTGATTACGGGGGGCGCGACCTGGAACACTGAAGCTTTCTTT. This sequence encodes CASSLITGGATWNTEAFF.

This clonotype was detected ten times or more. The genes are TRBV5-1 and TRBJ1-2, with D uncertain. Germline V gives CDR1 SGHRS, CDR2 YFSETQ. This CDR3 comprises 13 residues. The germline V and J ends were trimmed by 3 bases and 7 bases, with 13 bases remaining between them. CDR3 coding DNA: TGCGCCAGCAGCTCCGGGAGAACTGGTGGCTACACCTTC. This sequence encodes CASSSGRTGGYTF.

At least ten counts were recorded for this clonotype. The genes are TRBV20-1 and TRBJ2-7; D is perhaps TRBD2 (6 bases). Per germline, CDR1 DFQATT and CDR2 SNEGSKA (reference sequence). The CDR3 has 14 residues. V was shortened by 3 bases and J by 2 bases, with 14 bases between the two germline ends. The CDR3 DNA reads TGCAGTGCTAGGGCGGGACGACTACCCTACGAGCAGTACTTC. It translates to CSARAGRLPYEQYF.

The V and J genes are TRBV4-1 and TRBJ1-2; D is perhaps TRBD1 (6 bases). The CDR3 covers 14 residues. Trimming removed 7 bases at V and 6 bases at J, with 18 bases between. Germline assignment: CDR1 MGHRA and CDR2 YSYEKL. This CDR3 reads CASTLRTAWDGYTF. The CDR3 DNA is TGCGCCAGCACCCTTCGGACAGCCTGGGATGGCTACACCTTC.

A word on this clonotype: Being one base from a much bigger clone, this may be a read error. The chain carries TRBV6-1 and TRBJ1-5, with unresolved D. V was cut by 5 bases and J by 6 bases, with 8 bases left in between. Germline values: CDR1 MNHNS, CDR2 SASEGT. The CDR3 length is 12 residues. CDR3 protein: CASSRSGQPQHF. The CDR3 DNA sequence: TGTGCCAGCAGTCGGAGCGGTCAGCCCCAGCATTTT.

The chain employs TRBV27 and TRBJ1-2; D gene uncertain. Trimming removed 2 bases at V and 8 bases at J, with 15 bases between. Germline CDR1 reads MNHEY; CDR2 reads SMNVEV (reference sequence). The CDR3 runs to 14 residues. The CDR3 coding sequence is TGTGCCAGCAGTTTAGGGAACAGACCGGGAGGCTACACCTTC. It encodes CASSLGNRPGGYTF.

The chain combines TRBV2 with TRBJ2-3; TRBD2 aligns across 9 bases. V lost 4 bases to trimming and J lost 0 bases; unmatched junction nucleotides: 2. The CDR3 has 15 residues. The germline gives CDR1 SNHLY, CDR2 FYNNEI. CDR3 nucleotide sequence: TGTGCCAGCAGTGCCGGGACTAGCAGCACAGATACGCAGTATTTT. Translating gives CASSAGTSSTDTQYF.

This clonotype was observed at least ten times. The chain links TRBV20-1 to TRBJ1-1; D not certain. Per germline, CDR1 DFQATT and CDR2 SNEGSKA (reference sequence). The CDR3 is 14 residues long. The CDR3 DNA reads as TGCAGCAGCGGGCTGGGATTGCCACTCCCTGAAGCTTTCTTT. It codes for CSSGLGLPLPEAFF.

This clonotype was counted many times. A read error may account for a junction end that differs from germline. The chain links TRBV7-9 to TRBJ1-4; tentatively, D is TRBD1 (6 bases). The germline V gene encodes CDR1 SEHNR and CDR2 FQNEAQ (reference sequence). The CDR3 has 14 amino acids. The CDR3 sequence is CASSSGQTNEKLFF. The CDR3 DNA follows: TGCGCCAGCAGCTCAGGACAGACTAATGAAAAACTGTTTTTT.

Many counts were recorded for this clonotype. Its ends do not fully match the called genes, so a read error is possible. The chain couples TRBV4-1 to TRBJ1-6; D not certain. Germline V gene lookup returns CDR1 MGHRA and CDR2 YSYEKL. The CDR3 is 15 amino acids. CDR3: CASSQDYSHNSPLHF. CDR3 DNA sequence: TGTGCCAGCAGCCAAGATTACAGTCATAATTCACCCCTCCACTTT.

This clonotype was counted a few times. The chain recombines TRBV7-8 with TRBJ1-3; D uncertain. Germline values: CDR1 SGHVS, CDR2 FQNEAQ. The CDR3 runs to 13 residues. Trimming shortened V by 7 bases and J by 0 bases, and 7 bases separated the two germline ends. This chain's CDR3 is CASTSGSGNTIYF. The CDR3 DNA is TGTGCCAGCACGTCGGGCTCTGGAAACACCATATATTTT.

In its sample, this clonotype was seen many times. The V call is TRBV20-1, the J call TRBJ1-5; no reliable D call. This CDR3 is built from 13 residues. Per germline, CDR1 DFQATT and CDR2 SNEGSKA (reference sequence). The germline V and J ends were trimmed by 6 bases and 1 base, with 10 bases remaining between them. CDR3 loop: CSARKTSNQPQHF. CDR3 DNA: TGCAGTGCGCGCAAAACCAGCAATCAGCCCCAGCATTTT.

This clonotype was observed many times. The V gene is TRBV29-1, the J gene TRBJ2-3; D is unresolved. Deletions cut 0 bases from V and 4 bases from J, with 11 bases between. This CDR3 is 14 amino acids long. Germline V gives CDR1 SQVTM, CDR2 ANQGSEA. The CDR3 bases are TGCAGCGTTGAAGACGTCGAACCCCCAGATACGCAGTATTTT. Translation: CSVEDVEPPDTQYF.

This sequence joins TRBV2 and TRBJ1-2, with a possible D match to TRBD1 (5 bases). This CDR3 has 14 amino acids. Germline V gene data show CDR1 as SNHLY and CDR2 as FYNNEI. V dropped 5 bases and J dropped 3 bases, with 13 bases sitting between them. The chain's CDR3 is CASSLTGTYYGYTF. In DNA, the CDR3 is TGTGCCAGCAGTCTTACCGGGACCTACTATGGCTACACCTTC.

In its sample, this clonotype was seen many times. The rearrangement joins TRBV20-1 to TRBJ2-7, with unresolved D. The CDR3 is 13 residues long. The ends were cut back, 5 bases at V and 0 bases at J, with 11 bases in the middle. The germline V gene encodes CDR1 DFQATT and CDR2 SNEGSKA (reference sequence). The CDR3 sequence: CSAALPSSYEQYF. CDR3 nucleotides: TGCAGTGCTGCTCTGCCGAGCTCCTACGAGCAGTACTTC.

There are many counts of this clonotype. The chain recombines TRBV5-1 with TRBJ1-5, with D perhaps matching TRBD1 (5 bases). CDR3 length: 16 residues. With 0 bases removed from V and 4 bases from J, the gap between germline ends came to 14 bases. Germline lookup yields CDR1 SGHRS and CDR2 YFSETQ. CDR3 sequence reads: CASSLDPSKGNQPQHF. The CDR3, as DNA: TGCGCCAGCAGCTTGGATCCCTCCAAGGGGAATCAGCCCCAGCATTTT.

This clonotype was observed many times. Here the CDR3 DNA reads TGTGCCAGCAGTTTTGGGACAGGGATAGGCGAGCAGTACTTC. It translates to CASSFGTGIGEQYF. The V and J genes are TRBV27 and TRBJ2-7; 9 nucleotides agree with TRBD1. After removal of 3 bases from V and 6 bases from J, the junction contained 6 bases not matched to a gene. Germline assignment: CDR1 MNHEY and CDR2 SMNVEV (reference sequence). CDR3 length: 14 residues.

This clonotype was picked up many times. The chain links TRBV20-1 to TRBJ2-1; 8 bases map to TRBD1. The CDR3 length is 16 residues. V shed 5 bases, J shed 0 bases, and the junction held 9 bases outside the gene matches. Germline values: CDR1 DFQATT, CDR2 SNEGSKA (reference sequence). The CDR3 DNA sequence: TGCAGTGCTTATCGAACTCAGGGGGCCTCCTACAATGAGCAGTTCTTC. Protein sequence: CSAYRTQGASYNEQFF.

This clonotype appeared many times. The rearrangement links TRBV27 to TRBJ1-6; weak D call: TRBD1 (6 bases). V lost 6 bases and J 7 bases, leaving 13 bases between the germline ends. The CDR3 runs to 14 residues. Germline CDR1 and CDR2: MNHEY and SMNVEV (reference sequence). The CDR3 here is CASRQGRGNSPLHF. Written as DNA, the CDR3 is TGTGCCAGCAGACAGGGCCGGGGAAATTCACCCCTCCACTTT.

This clonotype was recorded many times. The chain carries TRBV5-1 and TRBJ1-2, with D uncertain. The CDR3 runs 15 residues. Germline CDR1 is SGHRS and CDR2 is YFSETQ. Deletions cut 3 bases from V and 5 bases from J, with 17 bases between. The CDR3 reads CASSYEPFSDYGYTF. The DNA for the CDR3 is TGCGCCAGCAGCTACGAACCCTTTTCGGATTATGGCTACACCTTC.

In this sample, this clonotype turned up a few times. The genes are TRBV4-2 and TRBJ2-1; the D gene is possibly TRBD1 (6 bases). The CDR3 is 14 residues long. V gave up 3 bases and J gave up 7 bases, with 13 bases separating them. Germline CDR1 reads LGHNA; CDR2 reads YNFKEQ. DNA for the CDR3: TGTGCCAGCAGCCAGGCCACGGGACATAATGAGCAGTTCTTC. Its protein product is CASSQATGHNEQFF.

The chain joins TRBV30 to TRBJ1-1; D gene unclear. The CDR3 covers 16 residues. Germline loops: CDR1 GTSNPN, CDR2 SVGIG (reference sequence). The V and J ends lost 1 base and 1 base respectively, with 16 bases between them. The CDR3 DNA is TGTGCCTGGAGTGCTCAGATGTGGTTGAGGAACACTGAAGCTTTCTTT. As protein: CAWSAQMWLRNTEAFF.

Ten or more counts support this clonotype. This chain joins TRBV10-3 and TRBJ1-5; the D is unclear. There are 13 residues in the CDR3. V was shortened by 8 bases and J by 1 base, with 9 bases between the two germline ends. Germline V gives CDR1 ENHRY, CDR2 SYGVKD. In DNA, the CDR3 is TGTGCCATCGGAAGGGAAAGCAATCAGCCCCAGCATTTT. Translation gives CAIGRESNQPQHF.

The chain uses TRBV6-1 and TRBJ2-1, with D perhaps matching TRBD2 (6 bases). Germline CDR1 reads MNHNS; CDR2 reads SASEGT. CDR3 size: 14 residues. Trimming cost V 7 bases and J 3 bases, with 13 bases left between them. CDR3 amino acids: CASNIKGLYNEQFF. DNA for the CDR3: TGTGCCAGCAACATAAAGGGACTCTACAATGAGCAGTTCTTC.

This clonotype occurred many times. The V and J genes are TRBV28 and TRBJ1-1, with D possibly TRBD1 on 5 matching bases. V was clipped by 5 bases and J by 3 bases, with 22 bases between them. In germline, CDR1 is MDHEN, CDR2 SYDVKM. CDR3 length: 17 amino acids. The CDR3 nucleotides are TGTGCCAGCAGTGACGCTCAGGGAGAGGGCGAGGACACTGAAGCTTTCTTT. As protein: CASSDAQGEGEDTEAFF.

This clonotype was seen at least ten times. The genes are TRBV3-1 and TRBJ2-5; 8 nucleotides line up with TRBD2. The CDR3 totals 14 residues. The germline V gene encodes CDR1 LGHDT and CDR2 YNNKEL (reference sequence). After removal of 4 bases from V and 2 bases from J, the junction contained 3 bases not matched to a gene. The CDR3 sequence is CASSPASGQETQYF. The CDR3 nucleotides read TGTGCCAGCAGCCCGGCTAGCGGGCAAGAGACCCAGTACTTC.

This clonotype was recorded at least ten times. The chain is built from TRBV5-1 and TRBJ1-1; the D is unclear. V lost 2 bases, J lost 3 bases, and 8 bases lay in between. The CDR3 has 13 amino acids. CDR1 is SGHRS, CDR2 YFSETQ, per germline. The CDR3 DNA sequence: TGCGCCAGCAGCTTCTATCAGGACACTGAAGCTTTCTTT. Its translation is CASSFYQDTEAFF.

This clonotype was detected many times. In DNA form, the CDR3 reads TGTGCCAGCTCACCACCCTCGGGGCAAAGCACAGATACGCAGTATTTT. Protein sequence: CASSPPSGQSTDTQYF. The V call is TRBV18, the J call TRBJ2-3; D possibly uses TRBD1 or TRBD2 (5 bases each). This CDR3 has 16 amino acids. Germline loops: CDR1 KGHSH, CDR2 LQKENI. Trimming took off 0 bases at V and 0 bases at J, with 10 bases between the two ends. Full variable domain (outside the CDR3, taken from reference TRBV18 and TRBJ2-3): NAGVMQNPRHLVRRRGQEARLRCSPMKGHSHVYWYRQLPEEGLKFMVYLQKENIIDESGMPKERFSAEFPKEGPSILRIQQVVRGDSAAYFCASSPPSGQSTDTQYFGPGTRLTVL.